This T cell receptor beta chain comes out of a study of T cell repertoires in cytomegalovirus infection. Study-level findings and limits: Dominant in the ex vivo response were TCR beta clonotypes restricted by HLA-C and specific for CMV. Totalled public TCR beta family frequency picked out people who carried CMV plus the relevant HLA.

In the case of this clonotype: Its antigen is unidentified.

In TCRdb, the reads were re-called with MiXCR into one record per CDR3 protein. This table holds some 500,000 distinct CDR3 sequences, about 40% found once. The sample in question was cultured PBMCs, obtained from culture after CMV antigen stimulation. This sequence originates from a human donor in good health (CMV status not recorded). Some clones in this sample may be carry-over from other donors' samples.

CDR3 sequence reads: CASSLVGDLYGYTF. The CDR3, as DNA: TGTGCCAGCAGCTTAGTCGGGGACCTCTATGGCTACACCTTC. This chain joins TRBV7-9 and TRBJ1-2; a possible D gene is TRBD1 (5 bases). The germline CDR1 and CDR2 sequences are SEHNR and FQNEAQ (reference sequence). The CDR3 length is 14 residues. Trimming cost V 1 base and J 4 bases, with 10 bases left between them.